What follows is one T cell receptor beta chain and its context. This entry comes from a study of blood T cell repertoires in COVID-19. Study-wide background: Spain, Italy and the United States supplied samples that represented acute and convalescent COVID-19.

The authors' processing: Estimated nucleated cell counts came from reference gene primer amplification. The repertoire was sequenced with immunoSEQ multiplex PCR; TCRdb's copy has only in-frame clones and lacks some. That table supplies the V and J calls and clone size; D and trimming were determined from the DNA. The sample yields under 75,000 clones, 86% seen once. V was shortened by 3 bases and J by 0 bases, with 18 bases between the two germline ends. This CDR3 comprises 18 residues. Germline CDR1 LNHDA, CDR2 SQIVND (reference sequence). The sample taken for sequencing was peripheral blood. V is TRBV19 and J is TRBJ1-3; D is possibly TRBD1 (5 bases). The TCR sequence derives from a man aged 25 to 40 with acute or convalescent COVID-19. CDR3 loop: CASSIFGGDVDSGNTIYF. Written as DNA, the CDR3 is TGTGCCAGTAGTATTTTCGGGGGGGACGTCGACTCTGGAAACACCATATATTTT. Based on the CDR3 plus reference TRBV19 and TRBJ1-3, the full variable domain is DGGITQSPKYLFRKEGQNVTLSCEQNLNHDAMYWYRQDPGQGLRLIYYSQIVNDFQKGDIAEGYSVSREKKESFPLTVTSAQKNPTAFYLCASSIFGGDVDSGNTIYFGEGSWLTVV.